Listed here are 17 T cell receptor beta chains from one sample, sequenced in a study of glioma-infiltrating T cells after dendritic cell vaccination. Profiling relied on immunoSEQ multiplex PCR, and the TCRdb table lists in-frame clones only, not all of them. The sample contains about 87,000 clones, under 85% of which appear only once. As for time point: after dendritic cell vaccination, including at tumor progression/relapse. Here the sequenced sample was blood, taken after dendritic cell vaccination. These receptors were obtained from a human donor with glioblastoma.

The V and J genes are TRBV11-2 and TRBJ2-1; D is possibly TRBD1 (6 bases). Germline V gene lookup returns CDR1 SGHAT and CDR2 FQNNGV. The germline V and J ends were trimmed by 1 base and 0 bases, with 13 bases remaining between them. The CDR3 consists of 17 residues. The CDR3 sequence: CASSLVKGVFSYNEQFF. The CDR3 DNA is TGTGCCAGCAGCTTAGTCAAGGGGGTTTTCTCCTACAATGAGCAGTTCTTC.

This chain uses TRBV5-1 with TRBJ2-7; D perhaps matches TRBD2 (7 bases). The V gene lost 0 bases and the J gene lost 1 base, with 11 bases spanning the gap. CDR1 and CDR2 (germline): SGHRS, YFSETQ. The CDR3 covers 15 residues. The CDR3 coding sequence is TGCGCCAGCAGCTTGGTACGGGGGGCGTCCTACGAGCAGTACTTC. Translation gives CASSLVRGASYEQYF.

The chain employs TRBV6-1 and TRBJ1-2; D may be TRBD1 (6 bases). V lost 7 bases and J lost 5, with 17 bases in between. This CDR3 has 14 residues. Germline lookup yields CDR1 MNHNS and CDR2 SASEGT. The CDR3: CASTQSHRDYGYTF. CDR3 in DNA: TGTGCCAGCACCCAAAGCCACAGGGATTATGGCTACACCTTC.

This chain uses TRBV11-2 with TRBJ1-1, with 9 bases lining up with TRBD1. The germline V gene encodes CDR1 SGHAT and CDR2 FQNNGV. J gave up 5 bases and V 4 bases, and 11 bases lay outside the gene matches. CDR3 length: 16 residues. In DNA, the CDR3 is TGTGCCAGCAGCTCCTCGACCGGACAGGGGTCGACTGAAGCTTTCTTT. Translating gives CASSSSTGQGSTEAFF.

The CDR3 region is CASSSYSGGTGELFF. CDR3 nucleotides: TGTGCCAGCAGCTCGTATAGCGGGGGCACCGGGGAGCTGTTTTTT. The gene calls are TRBV14 and TRBJ2-2, with TRBD2 matching 9 bases. The CDR3 sequence is 15 residues long. Germline V lookup: CDR1 SGHDN, CDR2 FVKESK. The V and J ends lost 5 bases and 4 bases, in that order; junction bases with no gene match: 5.

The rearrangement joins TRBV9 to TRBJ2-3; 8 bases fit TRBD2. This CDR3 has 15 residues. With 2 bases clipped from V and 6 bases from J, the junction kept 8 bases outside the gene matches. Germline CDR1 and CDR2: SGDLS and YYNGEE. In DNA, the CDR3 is TGTGCCAGCAGCGTCCTCGGGGGGGCGGGGGATACGCAGTATTTT. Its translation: CASSVLGGAGDTQYF. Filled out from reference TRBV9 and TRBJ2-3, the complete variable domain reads DSGVTQTPKHLITATGQRVTLRCSPRSGDLSVYWYQQSLDQGLQFLIQYYNGEERAKGNILERFSAQQFPDLHSELNLSSLELGDSALYFCASSVLGGAGDTQYFGPGTRLTVL.

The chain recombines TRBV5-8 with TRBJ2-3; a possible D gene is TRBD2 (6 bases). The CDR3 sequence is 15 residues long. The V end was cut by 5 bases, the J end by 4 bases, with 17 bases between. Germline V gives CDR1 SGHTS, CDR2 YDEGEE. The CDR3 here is CASSSSGVIADTQYF. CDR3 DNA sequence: TGTGCCAGCAGTTCCTCGGGGGTAATCGCAGATACGCAGTATTTT.

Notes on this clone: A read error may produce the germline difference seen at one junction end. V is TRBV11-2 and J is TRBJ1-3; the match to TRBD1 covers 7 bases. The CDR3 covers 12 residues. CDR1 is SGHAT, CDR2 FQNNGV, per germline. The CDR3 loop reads CASSPNRGRLDF. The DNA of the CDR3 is TGTGCCAGCAGCCCTAACAGGGGACGCCTGGATTTT.

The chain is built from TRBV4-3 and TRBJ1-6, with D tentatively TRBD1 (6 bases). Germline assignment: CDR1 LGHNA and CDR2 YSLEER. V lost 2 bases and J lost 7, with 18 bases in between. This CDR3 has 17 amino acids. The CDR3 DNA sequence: TGCGCCAGCAGCCAAAGTCTGGGGGCGGGTGGGAATTCACCCCTCCACTTT. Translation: CASSQSLGAGGNSPLHF.

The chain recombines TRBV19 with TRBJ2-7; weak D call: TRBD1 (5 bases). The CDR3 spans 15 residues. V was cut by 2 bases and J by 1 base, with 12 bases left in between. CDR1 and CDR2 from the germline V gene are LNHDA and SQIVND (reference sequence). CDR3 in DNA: TGTGCCAGTAGTATAAATCAGGGCCTATCCTACGAGCAGTACTTC. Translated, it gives CASSINQGLSYEQYF.

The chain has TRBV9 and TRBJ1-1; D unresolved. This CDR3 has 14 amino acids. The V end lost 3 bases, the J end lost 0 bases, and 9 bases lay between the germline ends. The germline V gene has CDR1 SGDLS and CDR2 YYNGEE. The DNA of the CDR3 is TGTGCCAGCAGCGCAGGAGGACTGAACACTGAAGCTTTCTTT. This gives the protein CASSAGGLNTEAFF.

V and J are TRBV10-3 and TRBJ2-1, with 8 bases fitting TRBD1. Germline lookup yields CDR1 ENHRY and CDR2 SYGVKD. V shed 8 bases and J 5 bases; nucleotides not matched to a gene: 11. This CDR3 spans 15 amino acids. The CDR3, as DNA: TGTGCCATCGGCCCCGGGACAGGAGAACACAATGAGCAGTTCTTC. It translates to CAIGPGTGEHNEQFF.

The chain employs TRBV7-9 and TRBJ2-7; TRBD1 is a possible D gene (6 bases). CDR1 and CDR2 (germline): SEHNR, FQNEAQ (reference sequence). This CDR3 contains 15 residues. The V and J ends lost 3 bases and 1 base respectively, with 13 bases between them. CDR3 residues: CASSFRDTESYEQYF. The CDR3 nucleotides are TGTGCCAGCAGCTTCCGGGACACTGAGTCCTACGAGCAGTACTTC.

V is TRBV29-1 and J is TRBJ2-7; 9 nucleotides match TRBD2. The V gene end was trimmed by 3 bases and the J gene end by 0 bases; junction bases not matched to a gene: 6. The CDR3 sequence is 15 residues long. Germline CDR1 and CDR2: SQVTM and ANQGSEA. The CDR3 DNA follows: TGCAGCGTTGACCTTAGCGGGGGACTCTCCTACGAGCAGTACTTC. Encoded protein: CSVDLSGGLSYEQYF.

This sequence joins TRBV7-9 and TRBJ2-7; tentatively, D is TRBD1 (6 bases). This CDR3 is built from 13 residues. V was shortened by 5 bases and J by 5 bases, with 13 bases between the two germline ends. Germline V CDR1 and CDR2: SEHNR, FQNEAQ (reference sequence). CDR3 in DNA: TGTGCCAGCAGCGTGGGGGCGCGGGACGAGCAGTACTTC. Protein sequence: CASSVGARDEQYF.

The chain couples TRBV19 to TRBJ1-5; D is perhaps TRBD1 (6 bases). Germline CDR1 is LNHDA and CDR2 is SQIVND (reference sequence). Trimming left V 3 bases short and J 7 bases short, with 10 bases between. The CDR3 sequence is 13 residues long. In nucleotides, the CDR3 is TGTGCCAGTAGTATGGGGGCCCCCCAGCCCCAGCATTTT. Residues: CASSMGAPQPQHF. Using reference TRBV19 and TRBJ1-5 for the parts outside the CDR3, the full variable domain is DGGITQSPKYLFRKEGQNVTLSCEQNLNHDAMYWYRQDPGQGLRLIYYSQIVNDFQKGDIAEGYSVSREKKESFPLTVTSAQKNPTAFYLCASSMGAPQPQHFGDGTRLSIL.

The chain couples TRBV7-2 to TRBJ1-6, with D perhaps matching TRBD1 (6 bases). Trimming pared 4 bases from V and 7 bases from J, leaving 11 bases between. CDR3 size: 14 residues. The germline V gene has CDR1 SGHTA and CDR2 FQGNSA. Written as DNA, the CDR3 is TGTGCCAGCAGCTGGGCAGGGGTGAATTCACCCCTCCACTTT. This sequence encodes CASSWAGVNSPLHF.